This TCR beta chain was obtained from a study of T cell changes during pregnancy in multiple sclerosis. Profiled with immunoSEQ multiplex PCR; TCRdb holds only in-frame clones, not every one. The data contain roughly 63,000 clones, 93% of them seen just once; the ten biggest clones take up more than 3%. Trimming cost V 1 base and J 4 bases; bases outside gene matches: 7. This CDR3 spans 16 amino acids. Germline CDR1 SGHRS, CDR2 YFSETQ. The clonotype was recovered from a female donor with multiple sclerosis, enrolled in a pregnancy study. V and J are TRBV5-1 and TRBJ2-3, with 9 nucleotides matching TRBD2. Sequencing used CD8+ T cells from peripheral blood mononuclear cells, obtained in the second trimester of pregnancy. CDR3 protein: CASSLLAGGRPDTQYF. The CDR3 DNA reads as TGCGCCAGCAGCTTGTTGGCGGGGGGGCGCCCAGATACGCAGTATTTT. The complete variable domain, with remaining parts taken from reference TRBV5-1 and TRBJ2-3, reads KAGVTQTPRYLIKTRGQQVTLSCSPISGHRSVSWYQQTPGQGLQFLFEYFSETQRNKGNFPGRFSGRQFSNSRSEMNVSTLELGDSALYLCASSLLAGGRPDTQYFGPGTRLTVL.